This passage covers 7 T cell receptor beta chains from one sample sequenced in a study of Graves' ophthalmopathy and Graves' hyperthyroidism (dated by TCRdb to between 2017 and 2018). Sequenced using an Illumina HiSeq 2000. TCR beta CDR3 regions were amplified from RNA transcripts for repertoire sequencing. A first-round RT-PCR used HTBI primers with the Qiagen OneStep RT-PCR kit, followed by a second-round multiplex PCR, size selection and purification. TCRdb itself trimmed the public reads at Q25 with fastp, ran MiXCR and retained productive beta chains. Entries that share a CDR3 protein sequence are merged under the most common genes and DNA. The sample profile shows over 500,000 distinct CDR3 sequences; 22% of them were found once. In total, the top ten clones hold more than 5.5% of the sample. The sequencing sample was made of peripheral blood. The receptors were sampled from a woman aged 18-29 years with stable Graves' hyperthyroidism. Some clones in this sample may be carry-over from other donors' samples. Donor details come from another sample of the same person, matched by shared clones.

This clonotype was observed many times. The J gene is TRBJ2-5, the V gene TRBV11-2; the D gene is possibly TRBD2 (6 bases). Germline V gives CDR1 SGHAT, CDR2 FQNNGV. The CDR3 consists of 16 residues. The germline V and J ends were trimmed by 6 bases and 0 bases, with 17 bases remaining between them. This CDR3 reads CASRPVFSGDQETQYF. CDR3 bases: TGTGCCAGCAGACCAGTGTTTTCGGGGGACCAAGAGACCCAGTACTTC.

The rearrangement uses TRBV12-3 or TRBV12-4 and TRBJ2-7, with D hard to call. Trimming took off 3 bases at V and 1 base at J, with 13 bases between the two ends. The CDR3 extends over 15 amino acids. CDR3 in amino acids: CASSLTPPGSYEQYF. The CDR3 coding sequence is TGTGCCAGCAGTTTGACACCCCCTGGGTCCTACGAGCAGTACTTC.

A few counts support this clonotype. The chain links TRBV28 to TRBJ1-1; a weak D match, TRBD1 (6 bases). V shed 1 base and J shed 11 bases, with 14 bases lying between them. Germline CDR1 and CDR2: MDHEN and SYDVKM. The CDR3 runs to 13 residues. CDR3 region: CASSLFRTVAAFF. DNA of the CDR3: TGTGCCAGCAGTTTATTTCGGACAGTAGCGGCTTTCTTT.

This clonotype was counted at least ten times. The chain is built from TRBV29-1 and TRBJ2-7; weak D call: TRBD2 (5 bases). With 5 bases removed from V and 6 bases from J, the gap between germline ends came to 11 bases. Germline V gene sequence: CDR1 SQVTM, CDR2 ANQGSEA. This CDR3 has 11 residues. Here the CDR3 reads CSVLLGPEQYF. The CDR3 DNA sequence: TGCAGCGTTCTACTAGGGCCCGAGCAGTACTTC.

This clonotype was seen many times. The genes are TRBV12-3 or TRBV12-4 and TRBJ2-5; 7 positions agree with TRBD2. Trimming took 4 bases from V and 5 from J; bases not matched to a gene: 10. The CDR3 length is 15 residues. CDR3 sequence (DNA): TGTGCCAGCAGTTGGACCCGACTAGCAGCTGAGACCCAGTACTTC. It yields the protein CASSWTRLAAETQYF.

This clonotype showed up many times. V usage is TRBV12-3 or TRBV12-4 and J usage is TRBJ1-1, with D perhaps TRBD1 (6 bases). The CDR3 loop spans 15 amino acids. V lost 6 bases, J lost 0 bases, and 14 bases lay in between. CDR3 nucleotides: TGTGCCAGCAGGGGGGGGGGACATCTGAACACTGAAGCTTTCTTT. Its protein is CASRGGGHLNTEAFF.

This clonotype has at least ten counts. The chain joins TRBV20-1 to TRBJ1-5; TRBD1 agrees at 7 bases. Germline V gives CDR1 DFQATT, CDR2 SNEGSKA (reference sequence). V lost 5 bases to trimming and J lost 2 bases; unmatched junction nucleotides: 6. The CDR3 contains 14 residues. CDR3 bases: TGCAGTGCTCAACAGGGGACAGGCAATCAGCCCCAGCATTTT. Amino acid sequence: CSAQQGTGNQPQHF.